Presented here are 18 T cell receptor beta chains from one specimen sequenced in a study of T cells expressing NK-cell markers. After re-calling the 5' RACE reads, TCRdb lists one entry per CDR3 protein, DNA absent. In all, the sample yields over 250,000 distinct CDR3 sequences. The sequenced sample consisted of blood T cells: a sorted CD56 or NKG2C T cell subset, CD4+ or CD8+ T cells, or bulk PBMC T cells (not recorded which). These receptors originate from a woman between 18 and 70 years old in good health.

CDR3 loop: CASSYRGGRETQYF. V gene TRBV6-2 or TRBV6-3 combines with J gene TRBJ2-5; TCRdb proposes TRBD1, but this gene call is untestable without DNA. The CDR3 spans 14 residues. Germline V gene data show CDR1 as MNHEY and CDR2 as SVGEGT.

The genes are TRBV11-2 and TRBJ2-3; the D call of TRBD1 rests on TCRdb alone, since no DNA is present to check it. Germline assignment: CDR1 SGHAT and CDR2 FQNNGV. This CDR3 spans 16 amino acids. This CDR3 is CASSQRGWDGRDTQYF. Supplemented by reference TRBV11-2 and TRBJ2-3, the full variable domain reads EAGVAQSPRYKIIEKRQSVAFWCNPISGHATLYWYQQILGQGPKLLIQFQNNGVVDDSQLPKDRFSAERLKGVDSTLKIQPAKLEDSAVYLCASSQRGWDGRDTQYFGPGTRLTVL.

The chain employs TRBV6-5 and TRBJ1-2; TCRdb's D gene call, TRBD1, goes unchecked for lack of DNA. In germline, CDR1 is MNHEY, CDR2 SVGAGI. The CDR3 has 14 amino acids. The CDR3 reads CASSYFAGGGGYTF.

This sequence joins TRBV9 and TRBJ1-1. The CDR3 length is 15 residues. Germline V gene lookup returns CDR1 SGDLS and CDR2 YYNGEE. CDR3 protein: CASSEGTQPNTEAFF. Drawing the rest from reference TRBV9 and TRBJ1-1, the complete variable domain is DSGVTQTPKHLITATGQRVTLRCSPRSGDLSVYWYQQSLDQGLQFLIQYYNGEERAKGNILERFSAQQFPDLHSELNLSSLELGDSALYFCASSEGTQPNTEAFFGQGTRLTVV.

The chain has TRBV5-1 and TRBJ2-3. This CDR3 comprises 14 residues. Germline CDR1 SGHRS, CDR2 YFSETQ. CDR3 protein: CASSLNGITDTQYF.

V is TRBV12-3 or TRBV12-4 and J is TRBJ1-5. The CDR3 covers 14 residues. The CDR3 spells CASSLMGSNQPQHF.

This chain links TRBV10-3 with TRBJ1-6; the D call of TRBD1 rests on TCRdb alone, since no DNA is present to check it. The CDR3 loop spans 12 amino acids. From germline, CDR1 is ENHRY and CDR2 SYGVKD. The chain's CDR3 is CAISPQDSPLHF.

V and J are TRBV20-1 and TRBJ2-1; the TRBD2 assignment by TCRdb is unverifiable without DNA. Germline-derived CDR1 and CDR2 are DFQATT and SNEGSKA (reference sequence). CDR3 length: 12 residues. The CDR3 sequence: CSARAGYNEQFF.

The chain links TRBV28 to TRBJ2-7; the TCRdb call, TRBD2, lacks DNA for checking. Germline V gene lookup returns CDR1 MDHEN and CDR2 SYDVKM. The CDR3 is 15 residues long. CDR3 residues: CASSFPGPNSYEQYF.

V is TRBV6-1 and J is TRBJ1-1; TCRdb's D call, TRBD1, is unchecked because there is no DNA. There are 16 residues in the CDR3. Germline values: CDR1 MNHNS, CDR2 SASEGT. This chain's CDR3 is CASSGALYRGNTEAFF.

The V and J genes are TRBV7-6 and TRBJ1-6; TCRdb's assignment of TRBD1 cannot be checked, as there is no DNA. The germline CDR1 and CDR2 sequences are SGHVS and FNYEAQ. The CDR3 has 14 amino acids. CDR3: CASSLSSGNSPLHF.

The chain links TRBV7-3 to TRBJ1-6. The germline V gene has CDR1 SGHTA and CDR2 FQGTGA. CDR3 length: 13 residues. The CDR3 loop reads CASSLQHNSPLHF.

This chain connects TRBV20-1 to TRBJ1-4; TCRdb's D call of TRBD1 is untestable without DNA. The CDR3 is 14 residues long. The germline V gene encodes CDR1 DFQATT and CDR2 SNEGSKA (reference sequence). Here the CDR3 reads CSARRGATNEKLFF.

This chain uses TRBV7-2 with TRBJ1-4. The CDR3 covers 15 residues. Germline-derived CDR1 and CDR2 are SGHTA and FQGNSA. This CDR3 is CASSRGRATNEKLFF.

This rearrangement joins TRBV28 to TRBJ2-5; TCRdb reports TRBD1, a call that lacks DNA to check it against. The length of the CDR3 is 13 residues. CDR1 MDHEN and CDR2 SYDVKM come from the germline V gene. CDR3 sequence reads: CASSWVRGETQYF.

The chain links TRBV5-1 to TRBJ2-3; TCRdb's D gene call, TRBD2, goes unchecked for lack of DNA. Germline loops: CDR1 SGHRS, CDR2 YFSETQ. This CDR3 spans 16 amino acids. The CDR3 reads CASSWTSGPSTDTQYF. Complete variable domain (other parts from reference TRBV5-1 and TRBJ2-3): KAGVTQTPRYLIKTRGQQVTLSCSPISGHRSVSWYQQTPGQGLQFLFEYFSETQRNKGNFPGRFSGRQFSNSRSEMNVSTLELGDSALYLCASSWTSGPSTDTQYFGPGTRLTVL.

The chain has TRBV12-5 and TRBJ2-1; absent DNA, TCRdb's TRBD2 call cannot be checked. CDR3 length: 15 residues. Germline CDR1 and CDR2: LGHNT and FRNRAP. The chain's CDR3 is CASGLGLAGDNEQFF. The full variable domain, its missing parts supplied by reference TRBV12-5 and TRBJ2-1, is DARVTQTPRHKVTEMGQEVTMRCQPILGHNTVFWYRQTMMQGLELLAYFRNRAPLDDSGMPKDRFSAEMPDATLATLKIQPSEPRDSAVYFCASGLGLAGDNEQFFGPGTRLTVL.

This chain connects TRBV24-1 to TRBJ2-1; the D call from TCRdb, TRBD1, cannot be confirmed without DNA. Germline CDR1 and CDR2: KGHDR and SFDVKD. This CDR3 contains 16 residues. The CDR3 protein is CATSDLPGTGIDEQFF.